The 12 T cell receptor beta chains below all came from one sample that was sequenced in a study of vaccination and CD4 T cells after COVID-19. Their target antigens are unknown. Indicated treatment: roughly 11-day PBMC culture with coronavirus spike peptide pools or control peptides (ViraFEST assay). Cultured CD4+ T-cell DNA underwent Oncomine TCR Beta short-read sequencing. TCRdb reprocessed the PCR reads via MiXCR and lists one record per CDR3 protein. This sample has thousands of distinct CDR3 sequences, with 61% found just once. Material: CD4+ T cells from blood, cultured in vitro. These TCRs come from a human donor who had recovered from COVID-19.

This clonotype was counted a single time. The chain is built from TRBV9 and TRBJ2-2; D gene uncertain. CDR3 length: 13 residues. Trimming removed 4 bases from V and 1 base from J, with 5 bases in between. In germline, CDR1 is SGDLS, CDR2 YYNGEE. CDR3 loop: CASSPGNTGELFF. Here the CDR3 DNA reads TGTGCCAGCAGCCCTGGGAACACCGGGGAGCTGTTTTTT.

A few counts support this clonotype. The V call is TRBV7-9, the J call TRBJ1-2; 8 bases fit TRBD1. This CDR3 is 12 amino acids long. V was pared by 5 bases and J by 7 bases, with 3 bases of the junction left unmatched. Germline CDR1 reads SEHNR; CDR2 reads FQNEAQ (reference sequence). The CDR3 loop reads CASSDRGTGYTF. Written as DNA, the CDR3 is TGTGCCAGCAGCGACAGGGGAACTGGCTACACCTTC.

This clonotype was found a few times. This chain connects TRBV7-9 to TRBJ2-1; 12 nucleotides line up with TRBD2. V lost 1 base and J lost 6; bases outside the gene matches: 10. CDR3 size: 18 residues. Germline assignment: CDR1 SEHNR and CDR2 FQNEAQ (reference sequence). Here the CDR3 DNA reads TGTGCCAGCAGCTTAGGGCCTAGCGGGAGGGCCGGGGCCAATGAGCAGTTCTTC. This encodes CASSLGPSGRAGANEQFF.

The V call is TRBV20-1, the J call TRBJ2-3, with 7 bases lining up with TRBD2. V lost 5 bases, J lost 2 bases, and 10 bases stayed unmatched. Per the germline V gene, CDR1 is DFQATT and CDR2 is SNEGSKA (reference sequence). CDR3 length equals 15 residues. In DNA form, the CDR3 reads TGCAGTGCTCCCACGGGGAGGGGCAACACAGATACGCAGTATTTT. Its protein product is CSAPTGRGNTDTQYF.

The chain joins TRBV6-1 to TRBJ2-1, with D perhaps TRBD1 (6 bases). V dropped 4 bases and J dropped 3 bases, with 13 bases sitting between them. In germline, CDR1 is MNHNS, CDR2 SASEGT. This CDR3 has 15 residues. This CDR3 reads CASSGQALGYNEQFF. The CDR3 bases are TGTGCCAGCAGTGGACAGGCGCTAGGCTACAATGAGCAGTTCTTC.

This clonotype was seen just once. V is TRBV7-9 and J is TRBJ2-3, with 7 bases aligning to TRBD1. The CDR3 contains 17 residues. The trim removed 4 bases at V and 0 bases at J, leaving 10 bases unmatched. CDR1 SEHNR and CDR2 FQNEAQ come from the germline V gene (reference sequence). The CDR3 DNA reads TGTGCCAGCAGCTCCCTCGGGACAGCCCTTAGCACAGATACGCAGTATTTT. It encodes CASSSLGTALSTDTQYF.

The V gene is TRBV7-8, the J gene TRBJ2-3; 8 bases match TRBD2. Germline V gene sequence: CDR1 SGHVS, CDR2 FQNEAQ. The CDR3 runs 15 residues. V was pared by 8 bases and J by 5 bases, with 12 bases of the junction left unmatched. The CDR3 here is CASLAFGGAQDTQYF. In nucleotides, the CDR3 is TGTGCCAGCCTCGCGTTCGGGGGGGCGCAAGATACGCAGTATTTT.

The CDR3 region is CSARRGTTSGNTIYF. The CDR3 DNA reads as TGCAGTGCTAGGAGAGGGACAACCTCTGGAAACACCATATATTTT. This chain joins TRBV20-1 and TRBJ1-3, with D perhaps matching TRBD1 (6 bases). The CDR3 loop spans 15 amino acids. The germline V gene encodes CDR1 DFQATT and CDR2 SNEGSKA (reference sequence). Trimming left V 3 bases short and J 0 bases short, with 12 bases between.

The rearrangement uses TRBV19 and TRBJ1-2; 10 bases map to TRBD1. The junction had 6 bases not matched to a gene; V was cut back by 5 bases and J by 3 bases. Germline CDR1 and CDR2: LNHDA and SQIVND (reference sequence). This CDR3 is built from 15 residues. In DNA form, the CDR3 reads TGTGCCAGTAGTGCCTCCGGGACAGGGGACTATGGCTACACCTTC. It codes for CASSASGTGDYGYTF.

The rearrangement joins TRBV4-1 to TRBJ2-3; no clear D gene. V lost 4 bases and J 4 bases, leaving 15 bases between the germline ends. In germline, CDR1 is MGHRA, CDR2 YSYEKL. This CDR3 is built from 15 residues. CDR3 sequence: CASSLGPVGPDTQYF. The CDR3 DNA is TGCGCCAGCAGCCTAGGGCCCGTCGGGCCAGATACGCAGTATTTT.

The chain joins TRBV7-2 to TRBJ1-6; D remains ambiguous. Germline values: CDR1 SGHTA, CDR2 FQGNSA. This CDR3 contains 16 residues. Trimming removed 2 bases at V and 14 bases at J, with 22 bases between. CDR3 in amino acids: CASSLSLGSRSTTLHF. The CDR3 DNA reads TGTGCCAGCAGCTTAAGTTTGGGCAGCCGATCCACGACCCTCCACTTT.

The chain couples TRBV3-1 to TRBJ1-1; D possibly corresponds to TRBD1 (5 bases). The length of the CDR3 is 12 residues. V lost 1 base, J lost 10 bases, and 10 bases lay in between. Germline CDR1 LGHDT, CDR2 YNNKEL (reference sequence). CDR3 amino acids: CASSQVWGGAFF. The CDR3 region has the DNA TGTGCCAGCAGCCAAGTATGGGGGGGAGCTTTCTTT.